Following are 6 T cell receptor beta chains from one sample sequenced in a study of tumor-infiltrating lymphocytes in primary liver carcinoma. The roughly 20-34 mg bulk tissue piece was not sorted before simultaneous RNA and DNA extraction. Starting from roughly 540 ng of total RNA, TCR beta cDNA was produced with a primer in the constant region. Three-round nested multiplex PCR performed with slightly modified ARM-PCR produced the TCR beta libraries. In the first two PCR rounds, TRBV1-TRBV30 forward primers were paired with a C-beta reverse primer, and each round lasted approximately 10 cycles. In TCRdb, the multiplex PCR reads were re-called with MiXCR into one record per CDR3 protein. This sample has about 54,000 distinct CDR3 sequences, with around three quarters found just once. The sequenced sample was liver tumor tissue from sampling region 2. The subset denotes: tumor region T2, inferior pole. All receptors come from a man aged 35-49 years with primary liver carcinoma and hepatitis B virus infection.

The chain links TRBV6-5 to TRBJ1-4, with TRBD1 matching 7 bases. The CDR3 has 14 residues. The V gene's germline CDR1 is MNHEY and CDR2 SVGAGI. Unmatched junction bases numbered 9, after V lost 10 bases and J lost 4 bases. In nucleotides, the CDR3 is TGTGCCAACAATTCCGGGACAGATAATGAAAAACTGTTTTTT. It specifies CANNSGTDNEKLFF.

On this clonotype itself: The conserved phenylalanine or tryptophan normally closing the CDR3 is absent here, so this likely arose from a read error. The genes are TRBV6-1 and TRBJ2-2; D unclear. This CDR3 has 14 residues. In germline, CDR1 is MNHNS, CDR2 SASEGT. CDR3 residues: CASSDLSLTGELFL. The DNA of the CDR3 is TGTGCCAGTAGTGATCTTAGCCTCACCGGGGAGCTGTTTTTA.

Worth noting for this clonotype: A junction boundary mismatches the germline segment, possibly from a read error. The chain employs TRBV6-1 and TRBJ2-5; D call uncertain. This CDR3 is built from 13 residues. Germline V CDR1 and CDR2: MNHNS, SASEGT. The CDR3, as DNA: TGTGCTAGCAGCAGAGAGGTGGTTGAGACCCAGTACTTC. It specifies CASSREVVETQYF.

The chain joins TRBV7-3 to TRBJ2-7, with 8 bases lining up with TRBD2. With V trimmed by 0 bases and J by 3 bases, 4 bases remained unmatched. The germline gives CDR1 SGHTA, CDR2 FQGTGA. CDR3 length equals 15 residues. CDR3 amino acids: CASSLTHTSGYEQYF. For the CDR3, the DNA is TGTGCCAGCAGCTTAACGCACACTAGCGGCTACGAGCAGTACTTC.

Points on this clonotype: This CDR3 fails to terminate in the conserved phenylalanine or tryptophan, so it likely reflects a read error. The chain uses TRBV11-3 and TRBJ2-2, with 12 nucleotides matching TRBD2. The CDR3 contains 16 residues. The germline V gene has CDR1 SGHNT and CDR2 YENEEA. V was clipped by 11 bases and J by 7 bases; unmatched bases: 14. The CDR3 region has the DNA TGTGCCCGCACCTTAGGCCGACTAGCGGGAGTCGGGGAGCTGTTTGTT. This gives the protein CARTLGRLAGVGELFV.

There are many counts of this clonotype. CDR3 amino acids: CASKGGSGAGETQYF. The CDR3 coding sequence is TGTGCCAGCAAAGGAGGGAGCGGGGCAGGAGAGACCCAGTACTTC. The chain has TRBV6-6 and TRBJ2-5, with 7 bases matching TRBD2. The CDR3 sequence is 15 residues long. From germline, CDR1 is MNHNY and CDR2 SVGAGI (reference sequence). J was trimmed by 4 bases and V by 7 bases; bases with no gene match: 12.